A single sample gave rise to the 24 T cell receptor beta chains below, sequenced in a study of blood T cell repertoires in COVID-19. Profiling relied on immunoSEQ multiplex PCR, and the TCRdb table lists in-frame clones only, not all of them. The repertoire holds around 300,000 clones, with around 90% as singletons. The sequenced material came from PBMCs or T cells enriched from blood (not recorded which). The receptors shown here come from a man aged 30 to 39 who had recovered from COVID-19.

The chain carries TRBV2 and TRBJ1-1; D unresolved. This CDR3 is 14 amino acids long. From germline, CDR1 is SNHLY and CDR2 FYNNEI. V lost 1 base and J lost 10, with 16 bases in between. In DNA form, the CDR3 reads TGTGCCAGCAGTGAAGGCCCCCTCGGGCGGGGAGCTTTCTTT. Its translation is CASSEGPLGRGAFF. The full variable domain, completed using reference TRBV2 and TRBJ1-1, is EPEVTQTPSHQVTQMGQEVILRCVPISNHLYFYWYRQILGQKVEFLVSFYNNEISEKSEIFDDQFSVERPDGSNFTLKIRSTKLEDSAMYFCASSEGPLGRGAFFGQGTRLTVV.

V and J are TRBV7-2 and TRBJ2-3; possibly TRBD1 for D (6 bases). The CDR3 extends over 15 amino acids. The V and J ends lost 6 bases and 0 bases respectively, with 13 bases between them. Germline CDR1 reads SGHTA; CDR2 reads FQGNSA. The CDR3 loop reads CASSRSGTSTDTQYF. The DNA of the CDR3 is TGTGCCAGCAGTAGATCCGGGACAAGCACAGATACGCAGTATTTT.

The genes are TRBV1 and TRBJ1-4; the table's D gene call, TRBD1, was not cross checked with the DNA. TRBV1 is classified as a pseudogene. CDR3 size: 18 residues. The CDR3 sequence is CTSSQKPRTPATNEKLFF. The DNA for the CDR3 is TGCACCAGCAGCCAAAAACCTAGGACACCCGCAACTAATGAAAAACTGTTTTTT.

The rearrangement links TRBV2 to TRBJ1-1, with D possibly being TRBD1 (6 bases). V lost 5 bases to trimming and J lost 2 bases, with 15 bases between them. CDR1 is SNHLY, CDR2 FYNNEI, per germline. The CDR3 length is 15 residues. The CDR3 here is CASSLGAGANTEAFF. CDR3 in DNA: TGTGCCAGCAGTCTTGGGGCAGGGGCCAACACTGAAGCTTTCTTT.

This clone was recorded only once. This chain links TRBV6-5 with TRBJ2-2; TRBD1 agrees at 7 bases. This CDR3 has 12 residues. CDR1 is MNHEY and CDR2 is SVGAGI in the germline V gene. Trimming cost V 6 bases and J 7 bases; bases outside gene matches: 2. The CDR3 sequence is CASSPGGGELFF. CDR3 DNA sequence: TGTGCCAGCAGCCCAGGGGGCGGGGAGCTGTTTTTT.

The rearrangement joins TRBV13 to TRBJ1-1; tentatively, D is TRBD1 (6 bases). Between the trimmed V and J ends, which lost 7 bases and 2 bases, there was a span of 17 bases. CDR3 size: 15 residues. CDR1 is PRHDT and CDR2 is FYEKMQ in the germline V gene (reference sequence). CDR3 sequence (DNA): TGTGCCAGCAAGCTGTTCAGGGGACCAAACACTGAAGCTTTCTTT. Translation: CASKLFRGPNTEAFF.

This sequence joins TRBV2 and TRBJ1-1; 11 positions agree with TRBD1. V lost 6 bases to trimming and J lost 1 base; unmatched junction nucleotides: 7. Germline CDR1 reads SNHLY; CDR2 reads FYNNEI. The CDR3 has 16 residues. CDR3 in amino acids: CASSFLGQGGNTEAFF. Here the CDR3 DNA reads TGTGCCAGCAGCTTCCTGGGACAGGGGGGGAACACTGAAGCTTTCTTT.

This clone showed up just once. The chain combines TRBV7-9 with TRBJ2-5, with a weak D call TRBD2 (5 bases). Germline V gene data show CDR1 as SEHNR and CDR2 as FQNEAQ (reference sequence). V lost 5 bases, J lost 4 bases, and 14 bases lay in between. CDR3 length: 14 residues. CDR3 in DNA: TGTGCCAGCAGCGAAAAACTAGGAGGAGAGACCCAGTACTTC. Translation: CASSEKLGGETQYF.

The chain employs TRBV6-5 and TRBJ2-3; 8 nucleotides align to TRBD1. The CDR3 sequence is 15 residues long. Germline values: CDR1 MNHEY, CDR2 SVGAGI. Trimming cost V 6 bases and J 3 bases; bases outside gene matches: 8. CDR3 region: CASSPRDRPTDTQYF. CDR3 DNA: TGTGCCAGCAGCCCACGGGACAGGCCTACAGATACGCAGTATTTT.

The chain joins TRBV5-1 to TRBJ1-3; D not certain. Germline loops: CDR1 SGHRS, CDR2 YFSETQ. This CDR3 region has 13 residues. Trimming pared 0 bases from V and 3 bases from J, leaving 4 bases between. This CDR3 reads CASSLDLGNTIYF. The DNA of the CDR3 is TGCGCCAGCAGCTTGGATCTTGGAAACACCATATATTTT.

CDR3 sequence: CASSQEPQGTGRSYEQYF. CDR3 nucleotides: TGCGCCAGCAGCCAAGAACCGCAAGGGACAGGTAGGTCCTACGAGCAGTACTTC. The chain uses TRBV4-1 and TRBJ2-7, with 8 bases matching TRBD1. V gave up 0 bases and J gave up 1 base; unmatched junction bases: 11. The CDR3 has 18 amino acids. CDR1 and CDR2 (germline): MGHRA, YSYEKL.

This clone has only a few counts. The chain couples TRBV5-1 to TRBJ1-1, with 7 bases fitting TRBD1. From germline, CDR1 is SGHRS and CDR2 YFSETQ. J gave up 2 bases and V 5 bases, and 12 bases lay outside the gene matches. The CDR3 runs to 16 residues. The CDR3 DNA reads TGCGCCAGCAGGGTTCTTGGGGGACAGAGTAACACTGAAGCTTTCTTT. This translates into CASRVLGGQSNTEAFF.

This rearrangement joins TRBV2 to TRBJ1-2; 7 nucleotides agree with TRBD1. The CDR3 totals 15 residues. Germline values: CDR1 SNHLY, CDR2 FYNNEI. Trimming took 3 bases from V and 8 from J; bases not matched to a gene: 12. The CDR3 DNA is TGTGCCAGCAGTGAGAAGGAGGGGGCGACCTTCGGCTACACCTTC. Its protein product is CASSEKEGATFGYTF.

The chain links TRBV9 to TRBJ1-2; TRBD1 agrees at 8 bases. This CDR3 is 12 amino acids long. J lost 7 bases, V lost 4 bases, and 3 bases had no gene match. In germline, CDR1 is SGDLS, CDR2 YYNGEE. The CDR3 DNA follows: TGTGCCAGCAGCCCTCAGGGGGCTGGCTACACCTTC. It specifies CASSPQGAGYTF.

J is TRBJ2-5 and V is TRBV28; TRBD2 agrees at 7 bases. Germline V CDR1 and CDR2: MDHEN, SYDVKM. The CDR3 has 15 amino acids. Unmatched junction bases numbered 9, after V lost 2 bases and J lost 6 bases. The CDR3 DNA reads TGTGCCAGCAGTTTAGGCGGGGGAGCTGGGAAGACCCAGTACTTC. Amino acids: CASSLGGGAGKTQYF.

V gene TRBV13 combines with J gene TRBJ2-5; 8 bases map to TRBD1. CDR3 length: 15 amino acids. Germline assignment: CDR1 PRHDT and CDR2 FYEKMQ (reference sequence). V was clipped by 7 bases and J by 3 bases; unmatched bases: 10. For the CDR3, the DNA is TGTGCCAGCACCCCAAAGACAGGGGCGAAAGAGACCCAGTACTTC. This encodes CASTPKTGAKETQYF. Looking up the rest from reference TRBV13 and TRBJ2-5 gives the full variable domain: AAGVIQSPRHLIKEKRETATLKCYPIPRHDTVYWYQQGPGQDPQFLISFYEKMQSDKGSIPDRFSAQQFSDYHSELNMSSLELGDSALYFCASTPKTGAKETQYFGPGTRLLVL.

This chain joins TRBV2 and TRBJ1-5; D ambiguous. V lost 6 bases and J 2 bases, leaving 14 bases between the germline ends. The germline CDR1 and CDR2 sequences are SNHLY and FYNNEI. CDR3 length: 15 residues. CDR3 in DNA: TGTGCCAGCAGCCTCGGAGGCTCCCGCAATCAGCCCCAGCATTTT. This encodes CASSLGGSRNQPQHF.

The CDR3 is CASSQLAGTGAYEQYF. CDR3 DNA: TGCGCCAGCAGCCAACTTGCCGGGACAGGGGCCTACGAGCAGTACTTC. The chain couples TRBV4-1 to TRBJ2-7; the match to TRBD1 covers 10 bases. J lost 2 bases, V lost 2 bases, and 6 bases had no gene match. Germline V gene data show CDR1 as MGHRA and CDR2 as YSYEKL. The CDR3 loop spans 16 amino acids.

The chain joins TRBV4-1 to TRBJ2-7, with 7 bases that match TRBD1. This CDR3 comprises 17 residues. The junction had 9 bases not matched to a gene; V was cut back by 0 bases and J by 1 base. Per germline, CDR1 MGHRA and CDR2 YSYEKL. The CDR3 DNA follows: TGCGCCAGCAGCCAAGATCCGAGGACAGGTCAGTCCTACGAGCAGTACTTC. Translating it yields CASSQDPRTGQSYEQYF.

This chain joins TRBV5-1 and TRBJ2-5; 7 bases map to TRBD2. The junction had 3 bases not matched to a gene; V was cut back by 0 bases and J by 4 bases. This CDR3 contains 14 residues. Germline CDR1 reads SGHRS; CDR2 reads YFSETQ. The CDR3, as DNA: TGCGCCAGCAGCTTGGAAGGGGAGGGAGAGACCCAGTACTTC. Encoded protein: CASSLEGEGETQYF.

V is TRBV10-3 and J is TRBJ2-7; perhaps TRBD1 as D (6 bases). Germline values: CDR1 ENHRY, CDR2 SYGVKD. The CDR3 has 14 amino acids. The germline V and J ends were trimmed by 10 bases and 2 bases, with 18 bases remaining between them. CDR3 DNA: TGTGCCACCTCGGGGACAACTTCAACCTACGAGCAGTACTTC. Its protein product is CATSGTTSTYEQYF.

Within the sample, this clone is medium-sized. The J gene is TRBJ1-2, the V gene TRBV4-1; D gene unclear. The CDR3 covers 14 residues. V dropped 3 bases and J dropped 4 bases, with 12 bases sitting between them. Germline V gives CDR1 MGHRA, CDR2 YSYEKL. The CDR3 region is CASSQPGPVYGYTF. The CDR3, as DNA: TGCGCCAGCAGCCAGCCAGGCCCAGTCTATGGCTACACCTTC.

The J gene is TRBJ1-2, the V gene TRBV2; no clear D. The CDR3 has 12 residues. V was trimmed by 6 bases and J by 4 bases, leaving 9 bases between them. Germline V CDR1 and CDR2: SNHLY, FYNNEI. CDR3 residues: CASRREIYGYTF. CDR3 in DNA: TGTGCCAGCAGGAGGGAAATCTATGGCTACACCTTC.

This clone was detected only once. V is TRBV11-3 and J is TRBJ2-1; no reliable D call. This CDR3 has 14 residues. With 5 bases removed from V and 4 bases from J, the gap between germline ends came to 12 bases. Per the germline V gene, CDR1 is SGHNT and CDR2 is YENEEA. The CDR3 sequence: CASSPLAKYNEQFF. In DNA form, the CDR3 reads TGTGCCAGCAGCCCCTTGGCAAAATACAATGAGCAGTTCTTC.